This TCR beta chain is from a study of T cell responses to AZD1222 COVID-19 vaccine. Regarding the study as a whole: It was only after the peak T cell response that any repertoires were sampled. Donors were mostly white British, more females; clonal diversity possibly underestimated.

Comment on this clone: The antigen is not known.

Germline values: CDR1 SQVTM, CDR2 ANQGSEA. The CDR3 runs 14 residues. Between the trimmed V and J ends, which lost 4 bases and 4 bases, there was a span of 13 bases. Repertoires were generated with immunoSEQ multiplex PCR, while TCRdb's copy carries only in-frame clones and drops some. Of 79,000 or so clones listed, approximately 80% are singletons. The source was peripheral blood, collected 28 days after the second dose of the MenACWY control vaccine. The receptor was isolated from an adult who received the MenACWY meningococcal vaccine as a control. This chain connects TRBV29-1 to TRBJ1-4, with D possibly TRBD1 on 5 matching bases. The CDR3 is CSVGGGGLNEKLFF. The CDR3, as DNA: TGCAGCGTTGGGGGTGGGGGACTTAATGAAAAACTGTTTTTT.